Sequencing of this TCR beta chain was carried out in a study of cytomegalovirus exposure and HLA in healthy donors. The wider study: As released early, the data held 75 million to 90 million unique TCRs from HLA-typed donors. Findings of the study overall: In a later analysis, V- and J-gene trimming of beta chains associated with a DCLRE1C missense variant, replicated independently. Altogether, 150 or so TCR beta chains were recorded as cytomegalovirus-associated.

PCR employed 60 Vbeta and 13 Jbeta primers. Sequencing was performed with immunoSEQ multiplex PCR; in TCRdb, only in-frame clones are kept and a portion is missing. The table records roughly 160,000 clones, about 80% of them present only once. The J segment lost 4 bases and the V segment lost 8 bases, leaving 7 bases of the junction unmatched. From germline, CDR1 is MNHEY and CDR2 SVGAGI. The CDR3 sequence is 14 residues long. Donors were ostensibly healthy at sampling, although undocumented immune exposures were probable. About this clone itself: As yet, its antigen is unknown.

V and J are TRBV6-5 and TRBJ1-5; TRBD1 matches at 8 bases. The sequenced sample was PBMCs. This TCR came from a man aged 50 to 60 in good health and CMV-seropositive. CDR3 region: CASGRTGGNQPQHF. The CDR3 coding sequence is TGTGCCAGCGGTAGAACAGGGGGAAATCAGCCCCAGCATTTT.